This entry lists 32 T cell receptor beta chains sequenced from one sample in a study of cytomegalovirus exposure and HLA in healthy donors. PCR involved 60 Vbeta and 13 Jbeta primers. The protocol was immunoSEQ multiplex PCR, while the TCRdb copy is restricted to in-frame clones and leaves out a portion. The sample has about 180,000 clones; roughly 87% are singletons. Specimen: PBMCs. These receptors came from a man aged 40-49 years in good health and CMV-seronegative.

The rearrangement uses TRBV25-1 and TRBJ2-7, with TRBD1 identical over 9 bases. V gave up 7 bases and J gave up 4 bases; unmatched junction bases: 17. CDR1 and CDR2 (germline): MGHDK, SYGVNS. This CDR3 is built from 17 residues. For the CDR3, the DNA is TGTGCCAGCATGAAAGGGAGAGGGACAGGGAATGTATACGAGCAGTACTTC. Protein product: CASMKGRGTGNVYEQYF.

The chain carries TRBV9 and TRBJ1-1; no firm D call. The V and J ends lost 4 bases and 6 bases respectively, with 16 bases between them. The CDR3 is 14 residues long. CDR1 and CDR2 from the germline V gene are SGDLS and YYNGEE. CDR3 DNA: TGTGCCAGCAGCTCCAGCGTTCTCACGGCTGAAGCTTTCTTT. It encodes CASSSSVLTAEAFF.

This clone has more than one count but fewer than ten. The gene calls are TRBV5-5 and TRBJ1-5; 8 bases are shared with TRBD1. The germline V gene encodes CDR1 SGHKS and CDR2 YYEKEE (reference sequence). The CDR3 loop spans 17 amino acids. After removal of 4 bases from V and 2 bases from J, the junction contained 11 bases not matched to a gene. CDR3 nucleotide sequence: TGTGCCAGCAGCGATTATCAGGGGGCGCTGGGCAATCAGCCCCAGCATTTT. This sequence encodes CASSDYQGALGNQPQHF.

This clone came up once. The rearrangement links TRBV18 to TRBJ1-1; 9 nucleotides align to TRBD1. The CDR3 has 15 residues. V shed 5 bases, J shed 4 bases, and the junction held 8 bases outside the gene matches. Germline V gives CDR1 KGHSH, CDR2 LQKENI. Here the CDR3 DNA reads TGTGCCAGCTCATCAGTCCCGACAGGGGGCACTGAAGCTTTCTTT. It encodes CASSSVPTGGTEAFF. The complete variable domain, with remaining parts taken from reference TRBV18 and TRBJ1-1, reads NAGVMQNPRHLVRRRGQEARLRCSPMKGHSHVYWYRQLPEEGLKFMVYLQKENIIDESGMPKERFSAEFPKEGPSILRIQQVVRGDSAAYFCASSSVPTGGTEAFFGQGTRLTVV.

The chain has TRBV27 and TRBJ1-5, with D tentatively TRBD1 (5 bases). Germline V gene data show CDR1 as MNHEY and CDR2 as SMNVEV (reference sequence). The CDR3 length is 14 residues. The germline V and J ends were trimmed by 5 bases and 2 bases, with 10 bases remaining between them. The CDR3 DNA follows: TGTGCCAGCAGTAGGGGCGCGGGCAATCAGCCCCAGCATTTT. Its translation is CASSRGAGNQPQHF.

The chain has TRBV9 and TRBJ2-3, with D uncertain. The CDR3 covers 14 residues. Between the trimmed V and J ends, which lost 0 bases and 0 bases, there was a span of 5 bases. Germline CDR1 is SGDLS and CDR2 is YYNGEE. Written as DNA, the CDR3 is TGTGCCAGCAGCGTAGTAACTAGCACAGATACGCAGTATTTT. Translating gives CASSVVTSTDTQYF.

The chain is built from TRBV27 and TRBJ2-7, with 8 nucleotides matching TRBD1. Germline loops: CDR1 MNHEY, CDR2 SMNVEV (reference sequence). CDR3 length: 13 residues. The V and J ends lost 3 bases and 6 bases, in that order; junction bases with no gene match: 4. CDR3 sequence reads: CASSLDRVSEQYF. Here the CDR3 DNA reads TGTGCCAGCAGTTTGGACAGGGTGAGCGAGCAGTACTTC.

V and J are TRBV19 and TRBJ2-6; 7 positions match TRBD1. Germline V gene sequence: CDR1 LNHDA, CDR2 SQIVND (reference sequence). The CDR3 runs 17 residues. V was pared by 8 bases and J by 2 bases, with 12 bases of the junction left unmatched. CDR3 amino acids: CASRRTGAWTGANVLTF. The DNA of the CDR3 is TGTGCCAGTCGACGGACAGGAGCGTGGACTGGGGCCAACGTCCTGACTTTC.

This clone appeared a single time. V gene TRBV11-2 combines with J gene TRBJ1-2; weak D call: TRBD1 (6 bases). This CDR3 comprises 14 residues. Germline V CDR1 and CDR2: SGHAT, FQNNGV. Trimming took 4 bases from V and 4 from J, leaving 13 bases between them. CDR3 in amino acids: CASSSKQGSYGYTF. The DNA for the CDR3 is TGTGCCAGCAGCTCAAAACAGGGAAGCTATGGCTACACCTTC.

The genes are TRBV29-1 and TRBJ1-1, with D perhaps TRBD1 (5 bases). The CDR3 loop spans 12 amino acids. Germline loops: CDR1 SQVTM, CDR2 ANQGSEA. V was pared by 8 bases and J by 1 base, with 11 bases between. The chain's CDR3 is CSSLTGNTEAFF. DNA for the CDR3: TGCAGCAGTCTAACAGGGAACACTGAAGCTTTCTTT.

The chain is built from TRBV6-1 and TRBJ2-7, with D tentatively TRBD1 (6 bases). Germline-derived CDR1 and CDR2 are MNHNS and SASEGT. This CDR3 has 11 amino acids. The CDR3, as DNA: TGTGCGTCGTCGGACAGAAACGAGCAGTACTTC. Translated, it gives CASSDRNEQYF.

This rearrangement joins TRBV4-2 to TRBJ1-1; tentatively, D is TRBD1 (5 bases). Trimming left V 1 base short and J 4 bases short, with 7 bases between. Germline V CDR1 and CDR2: LGHNA, YNFKEQ. This CDR3 spans 13 amino acids. CDR3 DNA: TGTGCCAGCAGCCAAGTGGGGGGCACTGAAGCTTTCTTT. Its translation: CASSQVGGTEAFF.

This chain connects TRBV6-5 to TRBJ2-5, with a possible D match to TRBD2 (5 bases). Per germline, CDR1 MNHEY and CDR2 SVGAGI. CDR3 length: 15 amino acids. V lost 3 bases to trimming and J lost 0 bases, with 11 bases between them. Written as DNA, the CDR3 is TGTGCCAGCAGTTATCAGAGGGCAGACCAAGAGACCCAGTACTTC. Translated, it gives CASSYQRADQETQYF.

V and J are TRBV7-6 and TRBJ1-2, with D perhaps matching TRBD1 (6 bases). Germline V gene lookup returns CDR1 SGHVS and CDR2 FNYEAQ. The CDR3 is 15 residues long. V lost 6 bases, J lost 1 base, and 15 bases lay in between. The CDR3: CASSPQGPVNYGYTF. DNA of the CDR3: TGTGCCAGCAGTCCACAGGGACCAGTTAACTATGGCTACACCTTC.

This sequence joins TRBV25-1 and TRBJ1-3; TRBD1 is a possible D gene (5 bases). Germline CDR1 MGHDK, CDR2 SYGVNS. Deletions cut 5 bases from V and 6 bases from J, with 11 bases between. The CDR3 is made up of 13 amino acids. The CDR3 DNA is TGTGCCAGCAGTTTGGCAGGGCAAAACACCATATATTTT. This translates into CASSLAGQNTIYF.

This clone was observed a single time. This chain joins TRBV7-3 and TRBJ2-5, with 8 bases that match TRBD2. The J segment lost 1 base and the V segment lost 5 bases, leaving 9 bases of the junction unmatched. The length of the CDR3 is 16 residues. CDR1 is SGHTA and CDR2 is FQGTGA in the germline V gene. CDR3 amino acids: CASSPSYSGAQETQYF. DNA for the CDR3: TGTGCCAGCAGCCCATCCTATAGCGGGGCCCAAGAGACCCAGTACTTC.

The CDR3 DNA sequence: TGTGCCAGCAGCTTATGGCAGGGAGGAACCGGGGAGCTGTTTTTT. Its translation: CASSLWQGGTGELFF. V usage is TRBV7-2 and J usage is TRBJ2-2; TRBD2 might be the D (6 bases). V was pared by 2 bases and J by 5 bases, with 12 bases between. The CDR3 is 15 amino acids. The germline gives CDR1 SGHTA, CDR2 FQGNSA.

This clone was seen only a few times. The CDR3 protein is CASSWRGAGANVLTF. CDR3 in DNA: TGTGCCAGCAGCTGGCGGGGGGCTGGGGCCAACGTCCTGACTTTC. The gene calls are TRBV5-6 and TRBJ2-6; 8 bases match TRBD2. Germline values: CDR1 SGHDT, CDR2 YYEEEE. The CDR3 spans 15 residues. After removal of 3 bases from V and 2 bases from J, the junction contained 1 base not matched to a gene.

This rearrangement joins TRBV4-1 to TRBJ2-1; D is ambiguous. Germline CDR1 and CDR2: MGHRA and YSYEKL. Trimming took 1 base from V and 0 from J, leaving 10 bases between them. The CDR3 is 16 residues long. The CDR3 bases are TGCGCCAGCAGCCAAGCCCACCCGAGCTCCTACAATGAGCAGTTCTTC. It specifies CASSQAHPSSYNEQFF.

The CDR3, as DNA: TGTGCCAGCAGCTCCCGGACTAGCGTAGGCACAGATACGCAGTATTTT. It translates to CASSSRTSVGTDTQYF. The chain joins TRBV9 to TRBJ2-3, with TRBD2 matching 9 bases. After removal of 4 bases from V and 1 base from J, the junction contained 7 bases not matched to a gene. The germline V gene encodes CDR1 SGDLS and CDR2 YYNGEE. CDR3 length equals 16 residues.

The chain has TRBV19 and TRBJ1-5; D call uncertain. Germline V gene lookup returns CDR1 LNHDA and CDR2 SQIVND (reference sequence). The CDR3 runs 13 residues. The ends were cut back, 2 bases at V and 7 bases at J, with 9 bases in the middle. CDR3 in amino acids: CASSITRRQPQHF. CDR3 DNA sequence: TGTGCCAGTAGTATAACGAGGAGGCAGCCCCAGCATTTT.

This clone was seen a handful of times. The chain has TRBV9 and TRBJ1-3; tentative D call: TRBD1 (6 bases). The germline V and J ends were trimmed by 3 bases and 5 bases, with 21 bases remaining between them. This CDR3 comprises 17 residues. Per germline, CDR1 SGDLS and CDR2 YYNGEE. CDR3: CASSANRDPLQRNTIYF. CDR3 nucleotides: TGTGCCAGCAGCGCAAACAGGGACCCCCTACAACGAAACACCATATATTTT.

The J gene is TRBJ1-2, the V gene TRBV4-3, with D unresolved. Germline V gives CDR1 LGHNA, CDR2 YSLEER. The ends were cut back, 1 base at V and 9 bases at J, with 15 bases in the middle. The CDR3 runs 14 residues. The CDR3 DNA follows: TGCGCCAGCAGCCAAGTTTCCCAGGCGGGGAGCTACACCTTC. Its translation: CASSQVSQAGSYTF.

CDR3 sequence: CASSLASYEQYF. CDR3 coding DNA: TGTGCCAGCAGCTTGGCTAGCTACGAGCAGTACTTC. The V gene is TRBV5-6, the J gene TRBJ2-7; D not certain. This CDR3 contains 12 residues. The V and J ends lost 0 bases and 3 bases respectively, with 4 bases between them. The germline CDR1 and CDR2 sequences are SGHDT and YYEEEE.

J is TRBJ1-1 and V is TRBV5-5; D possibly corresponds to TRBD1 (6 bases). V gave up 1 base and J gave up 2 bases, with 15 bases separating them. This CDR3 has 16 amino acids. CDR1 is SGHKS, CDR2 YYEKEE, per germline (reference sequence). For the CDR3, the DNA is TGTGCCAGCAGCTTGCAGTGGGGGCCCCTTAACACTGAAGCTTTCTTT. Its protein is CASSLQWGPLNTEAFF.

This chain joins TRBV7-8 and TRBJ2-3, with 11 bases identical to TRBD2. The CDR3 is made up of 20 amino acids. Trimming cost V 2 bases and J 4 bases; bases outside gene matches: 17. Germline V lookup: CDR1 SGHVS, CDR2 FQNEAQ. CDR3 in DNA: TGTGCCAGCAGCTTACAGGAGCGAGGTAGCGGGAGGGCCAATGCAGATACGCAGTATTTT. It is translated as CASSLQERGSGRANADTQYF. The whole variable domain, filled in from reference TRBV7-8 and TRBJ2-3, reads GAGVSQSPRYKVAKRGQDVALRCDPISGHVSLFWYQQALGQGPEFLTYFQNEAQLDKSGLPSDRFFAERPEGSVSTLKIQRTQQEDSAVYLCASSLQERGSGRANADTQYFGPGTRLTVL.

This clone appeared a few times. DNA of the CDR3: TGTGCCAGCAGCTTCCGATCTGGACTAGCGGGGCGGACAGATACGCAGTATTTT. Residues: CASSFRSGLAGRTDTQYF. The chain carries TRBV7-3 and TRBJ2-3; 12 bases agree with TRBD2. In germline, CDR1 is SGHTA, CDR2 FQGTGA. This CDR3 has 18 residues. The V and J ends lost 3 bases and 3 bases, in that order; junction bases with no gene match: 10.

In this sample, this clone turned up a few times. This sequence joins TRBV9 and TRBJ2-3, with 15 bases aligning to TRBD2. From germline, CDR1 is SGDLS and CDR2 YYNGEE. The CDR3 is 19 residues long. The J segment lost 1 base and the V segment lost 4 bases, leaving 10 bases of the junction unmatched. The CDR3, as DNA: TGTGCCAGCAGCAGAACCGGGACTAGCGGGAGGAGGGGCACAGATACGCAGTATTTT. It yields the protein CASSRTGTSGRRGTDTQYF.

Notes on this clone: Other DNA sequences from this sample encode an identical CDR3 as well. This chain links TRBV7-6 with TRBJ2-7, with a possible D match to TRBD2 (6 bases). The CDR3 is 12 residues long. Germline assignment: CDR1 SGHVS and CDR2 FNYEAQ. V lost 0 bases and J lost 6, with 6 bases in between. The DNA of the CDR3 is TGTGCCAGCAGCTTAGCGGGGGGCGAGCAGTACTTC. Its protein is CASSLAGGEQYF.

Comment on this clone: Other DNA sequences in the sample encode the same CDR3. The J gene is TRBJ1-1, the V gene TRBV5-4, with TRBD1 matching 8 bases. Per the germline V gene, CDR1 is SGHNT and CDR2 is YYREEE (reference sequence). The CDR3 loop spans 19 amino acids. J lost 1 base, V lost 1 base, and 15 bases had no gene match. The CDR3 here is CASSLPLGQGNAENTEAFF. DNA of the CDR3: TGTGCCAGCAGCTTGCCACTCGGACAGGGTAACGCTGAGAACACTGAAGCTTTCTTT.

In DNA form, the CDR3 reads TGTGCCAGCAGCTTAGGTTGGGGCAGCTCCTACAATGAGCAGTTCTTC. Encoded protein: CASSLGWGSSYNEQFF. The genes are TRBV7-2 and TRBJ2-1; TRBD1 is a possible D gene (5 bases). The CDR3 is 16 residues long. The germline gives CDR1 SGHTA, CDR2 FQGNSA. V lost 1 base and J lost 0, with 10 bases in between.

The chain carries TRBV6-6 and TRBJ1-5, with TRBD1 matching 8 bases. Germline CDR1 is MNHNY and CDR2 is SVGAGI (reference sequence). There are 16 residues in the CDR3. V trimming: 4 bases; J trimming: 2 bases; junction bases outside the gene matches: 7. The CDR3 DNA reads as TGTGCCAGCAGTTCTCAGACAGGGGTCGGCAATCAGCCCCAGCATTTT. This gives the protein CASSSQTGVGNQPQHF.